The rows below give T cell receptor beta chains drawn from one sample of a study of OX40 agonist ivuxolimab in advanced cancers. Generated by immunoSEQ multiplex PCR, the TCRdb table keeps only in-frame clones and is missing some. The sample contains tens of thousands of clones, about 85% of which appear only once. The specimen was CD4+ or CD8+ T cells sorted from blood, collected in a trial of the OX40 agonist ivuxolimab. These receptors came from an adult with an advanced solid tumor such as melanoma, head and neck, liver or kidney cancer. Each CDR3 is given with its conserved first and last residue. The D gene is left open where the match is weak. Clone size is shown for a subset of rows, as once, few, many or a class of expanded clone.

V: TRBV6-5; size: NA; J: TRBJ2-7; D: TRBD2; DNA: TGTGCCAGCAGTCCGGGACTAGCCAACTACGAGCAGTACTTC; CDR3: CASSPGLANYEQYF
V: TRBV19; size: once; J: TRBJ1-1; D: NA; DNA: TGTGCCAGTAGTCCATCGATGGGTGGGACCTATAAGTCGAACACTGAAGCTTTCTTT; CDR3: CASSPSMGGTYKSNTEAFF
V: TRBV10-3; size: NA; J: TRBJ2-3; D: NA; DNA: TGTGCCATCAGGAGGGGGGCTGTCGAAGATACGCAGTATTTT; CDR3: CAIRRGAVEDTQYF
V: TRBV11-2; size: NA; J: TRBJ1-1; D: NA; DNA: TGTGCCAGCAGTTTACACATGAACACTGAAGCTTTCTTT; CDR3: CASSLHMNTEAFF
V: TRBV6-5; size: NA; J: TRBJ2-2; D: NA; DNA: TGTGCCAGCAGTTACGGTGACACCGGGGAGCTGTTTTTT; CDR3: CASSYGDTGELFF
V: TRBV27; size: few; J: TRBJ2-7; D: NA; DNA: TGTGCCAGCAACCCCGTGACGGCCGGCGTTTCTCCCTACGAGCAGTACTTC; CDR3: CASNPVTAGVSPYEQYF
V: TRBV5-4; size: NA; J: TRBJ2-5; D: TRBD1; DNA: TGTGCCAGCAGCGCGGACAGGGGCGGGCGCGAGACCCAGTACTTC; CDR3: CASSADRGGRETQYF
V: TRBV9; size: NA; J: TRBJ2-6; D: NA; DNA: TGTGCCAGCTCCCCCGGGACATGGGCCAACGTCCTGACTTTC; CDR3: CASSPGTWANVLTF
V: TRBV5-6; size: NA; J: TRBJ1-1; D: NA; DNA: TGTGCCAGCAGCCCACGGCGGGTTCTTGGCACTGAAGCTTTCTTT; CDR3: CASSPRRVLGTEAFF
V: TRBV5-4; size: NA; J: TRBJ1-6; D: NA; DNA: TGTGCCAGCAGCCTCCGGGAGAGTAATTCACCCCTCCACTTT; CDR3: CASSLRESNSPLHF
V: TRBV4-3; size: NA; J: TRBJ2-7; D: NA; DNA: TGCGCCAGCAGCCAAGAGGGGACTTCCTCCTACGAGCAGTACTTC; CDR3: CASSQEGTSSYEQYF
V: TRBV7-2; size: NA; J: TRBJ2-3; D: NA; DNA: TGTGCCAGCAGCCCGGACCGGGCCTGGGGGGCAGATACGCAGTATTTT; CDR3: CASSPDRAWGADTQYF
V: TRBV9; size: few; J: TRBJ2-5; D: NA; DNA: TGTGCCAGCAGCGTAGCGGGGGATCAAGAGACCCAGTACTTC; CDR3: CASSVAGDQETQYF
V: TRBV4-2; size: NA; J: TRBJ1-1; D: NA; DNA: TGTGCCAGCAGCCAAGAATCGGAGGGGACAACTTTCTTT; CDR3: CASSQESEGTTFF
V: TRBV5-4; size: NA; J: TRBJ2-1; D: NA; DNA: TGTGCCAGCAGCCCGACGGAGAGGAATGAGCAGTTCTTC; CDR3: CASSPTERNEQFF
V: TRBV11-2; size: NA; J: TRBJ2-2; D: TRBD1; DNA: TGTGCCAGCAGCTTAGGGGACAGAAACACCGGGGAGCTGTTTTTT; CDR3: CASSLGDRNTGELFF
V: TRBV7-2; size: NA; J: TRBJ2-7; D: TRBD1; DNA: TGTGCCAGCAGCAAACCGACAGGGGTCTACGAGCAGTACTTC; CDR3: CASSKPTGVYEQYF
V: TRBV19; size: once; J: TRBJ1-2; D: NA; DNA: TGTGCCAGTAGGGACAGAGTACTAACTAACTATGGCTACACCTTC; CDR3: CASRDRVLTNYGYTF
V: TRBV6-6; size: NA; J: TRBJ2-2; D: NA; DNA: TGTGCCAGCAGTTCCCGCCGGGGAGCCGGGGAGCTGTTTTTT; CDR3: CASSSRRGAGELFF
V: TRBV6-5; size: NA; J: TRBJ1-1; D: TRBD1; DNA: TGTGCCAGCAGTTACCCGGGACAGGGCACCAACACTGAAGCTTTCTTT; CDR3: CASSYPGQGTNTEAFF
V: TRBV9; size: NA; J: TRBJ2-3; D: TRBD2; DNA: TGTGCCAGCAGCGTAGCGGCGGGGGGCCCCACAGATACGCAGTATTTT; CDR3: CASSVAAGGPTDTQYF
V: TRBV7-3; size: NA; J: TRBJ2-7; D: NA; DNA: TGTGCCAGCAGCTTAACGCCCGGGTACTACGAGCAGTACTTC; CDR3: CASSLTPGYYEQYF
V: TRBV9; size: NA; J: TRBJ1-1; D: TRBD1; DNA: TGTGCCAGCAGCGTAGCTGGGACAGGGTTGAACACTGAAGCTTTCTTT; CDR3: CASSVAGTGLNTEAFF
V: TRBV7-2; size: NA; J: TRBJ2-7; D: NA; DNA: TGTGCCAGCAGCCCTCCCGACTACGAGCAGTACTTC; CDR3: CASSPPDYEQYF
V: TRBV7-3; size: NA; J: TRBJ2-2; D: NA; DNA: TGTGCCAGCAGCCAATCGGGAGTCGGGGAGCTGTTTTTT; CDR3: CASSQSGVGELFF
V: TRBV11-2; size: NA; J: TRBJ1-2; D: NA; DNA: TGTGCCAGCAGCTCGCTTTTAAGGGACTCCTATGGCTACACCTTC; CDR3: CASSSLLRDSYGYTF
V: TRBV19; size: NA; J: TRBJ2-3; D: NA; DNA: TGTGCCAGTAGTATCGACCTGGGCACAGATACGCAGTATTTT; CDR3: CASSIDLGTDTQYF
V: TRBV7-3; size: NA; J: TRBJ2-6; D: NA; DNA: TGTGCCAGCAGCCCCCGGTTGGGAGGTTCCGGGGCCAACGTCCTGACTTTC; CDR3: CASSPRLGGSGANVLTF
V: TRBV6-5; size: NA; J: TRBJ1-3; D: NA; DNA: TGTGCCAGCAGCTCTGGCAGGGGCTCTGGAAACACCATATATTTT; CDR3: CASSSGRGSGNTIYF
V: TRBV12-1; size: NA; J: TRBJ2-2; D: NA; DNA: TGTGCCAGCTCCCGAGGGACTAGCGGGAATTTTCTCACCGGGGAGCTGTTTTTT; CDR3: CASSRGTSGNFLTGELFF
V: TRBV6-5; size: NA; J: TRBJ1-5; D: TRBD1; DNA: TGTGCCAGCAGCGGGACAGGGTATCAGCCCCAGCATTTT; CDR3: CASSGTGYQPQHF
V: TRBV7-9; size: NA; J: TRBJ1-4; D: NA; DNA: TGTGCCAGCAGCTTAGCGGGCAGCCAGTACCGCTATGAAAAACTGTTTTTT; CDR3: CASSLAGSQYRYEKLFF
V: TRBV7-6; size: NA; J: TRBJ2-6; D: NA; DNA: TGTGCCAGCAGCTCCATAGGTGGGGCCAACGTCCTGACTTTC; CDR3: CASSSIGGANVLTF
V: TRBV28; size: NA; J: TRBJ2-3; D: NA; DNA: TGTGCCAGCAGTGCCCTGGGAAGGGACCCAGCAGATACGCAGTATTTT; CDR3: CASSALGRDPADTQYF
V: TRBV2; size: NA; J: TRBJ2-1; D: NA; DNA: TGTGCCAGCAGACTTACAGGGTTCTACAATGAGCAGTTCTTC; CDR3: CASRLTGFYNEQFF
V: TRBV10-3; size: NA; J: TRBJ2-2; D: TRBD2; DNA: TGTGCCATCAGGGAGGTCGGGACTAGCGGCACCGGGGAGCTGTTTTTT; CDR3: CAIREVGTSGTGELFF
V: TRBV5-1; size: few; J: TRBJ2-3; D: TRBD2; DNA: TGCGCCAGCAGCTCGGGGACTAGCGGAAGCACAGATACGCAGTATTTT; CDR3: CASSSGTSGSTDTQYF
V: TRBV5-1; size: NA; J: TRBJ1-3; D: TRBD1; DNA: TGCGCCAGCAGCGTCGGACAGGGCGGAAACACCATATATTTT; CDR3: CASSVGQGGNTIYF
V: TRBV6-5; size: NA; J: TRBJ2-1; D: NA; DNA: TGTGCCAGCAGTTTAAGAGCGTTGAGCTCCTACAATGAGCAGTTCTTC; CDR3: CASSLRALSSYNEQFF
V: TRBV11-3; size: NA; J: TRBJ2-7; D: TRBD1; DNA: TGTGCCAGCAGCTTCGCCGGGACAGGGGGCGAAGAGCAGTACTTC; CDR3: CASSFAGTGGEEQYF
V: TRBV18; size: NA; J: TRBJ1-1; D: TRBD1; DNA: TGTGCCAGCTCACCCCTGACAGGGGAGTTCAAGAACACTGAAGCTTTCTTT; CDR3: CASSPLTGEFKNTEAFF
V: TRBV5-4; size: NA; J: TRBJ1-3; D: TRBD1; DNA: TGTGCCAGCAGCTCGACAGGGGTGAACACCATATATTTT; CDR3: CASSSTGVNTIYF
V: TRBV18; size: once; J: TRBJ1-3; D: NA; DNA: TGTGCCAGCTCACCAGTATTCGCAGGGCCCTCTGGAAACACCATATATTTT; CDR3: CASSPVFAGPSGNTIYF
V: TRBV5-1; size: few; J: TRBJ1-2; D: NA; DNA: TGCGCCAGCACGGCGGACGGTGAATACTATGGCTACACCTTC; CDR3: CASTADGEYYGYTF
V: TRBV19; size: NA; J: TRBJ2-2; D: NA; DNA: TGTGCCAGTAGTATAGGGGGCGGTAACACCGGGGAGCTGTTTTTT; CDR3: CASSIGGGNTGELFF
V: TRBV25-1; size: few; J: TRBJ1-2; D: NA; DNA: TGTGCCAGCACCTCAAACGGGATTGAGGTTGGCTACACCTTC; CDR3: CASTSNGIEVGYTF
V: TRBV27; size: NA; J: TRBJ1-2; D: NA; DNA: TGTGCCAGCAGTTTAATAAGGAGTAGTGGCTACACCTTC; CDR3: CASSLIRSSGYTF